A selection of T cell receptor beta chains follows, all from one sample in a study of control samples from healthy donors and cancer patients. The assay was immunoSEQ multiplex PCR, and TCRdb's table has in-frame clones only and misses some. The sample yields about 180,000 clones, around 94% seen once. The sample taken for sequencing was blood. Receptors originate from a woman in her late teens or twenties in good health. The CDR3 runs from the conserved cysteine through the conserved F or W. Each record gives: J gene, D gene, V gene, clone size, CDR3 DNA, CDR3 protein. A D gene is named only where the DNA matches it firmly. Clone size, where shown, is once, few, many, or a class for clones that have expanded.

J: TRBJ2-7
D: TRBD2
V: TRBV5-1
size: medium-sized
DNA: TGCGCCAGCAGCTGGGGGACTAGCGGCGAGCAGTACTTC
CDR3: CASSWGTSGEQYF

J: TRBJ1-1
D: NA
V: TRBV11-3
size: NA
DNA: TGTGCCAGCAGCTTAGATTCGAACACTGAAGCTTTCTTT
CDR3: CASSLDSNTEAFF

J: TRBJ2-6
D: TRBD1
V: TRBV27
size: NA
DNA: TGTGCCAGCAGTTTTATGGGACAGGGGAGCCCTGGGGCCAACGTCCTGACTTTC
CDR3: CASSFMGQGSPGANVLTF

J: TRBJ2-1
D: TRBD2
V: TRBV4-2
size: NA
DNA: TGTGCCAGCAGCCAAGATAATAAACTAGCGGGAGGAAATGAGCAGTTCTTC
CDR3: CASSQDNKLAGGNEQFF

J: TRBJ1-4
D: TRBD1
V: TRBV6-5
size: NA
DNA: TGTGCCAGCAGCCGCCTCGACAGGGAAGGTGAAAAACTGTTTTTT
CDR3: CASSRLDREGEKLFF

J: TRBJ2-7
D: NA
V: TRBV10-1
size: NA
DNA: TGCGCCAGCAGTGAGTCGATAGTCTCCTACGAGCAGTACTTC
CDR3: CASSESIVSYEQYF

J: TRBJ1-2
D: NA
V: TRBV18
size: NA
DNA: TGTGCCAGCTCACTCAAGCAGGGTCGAATTGGGGGCTACACCTTC
CDR3: CASSLKQGRIGGYTF

J: TRBJ1-2
D: TRBD1
V: TRBV7-3
size: NA
DNA: TGTGCCAGCACACAAGGGGGGACAGTGTATGGCTACACCTTC
CDR3: CASTQGGTVYGYTF

J: TRBJ2-6
D: NA
V: TRBV3-1/TRBV3-2
size: few
DNA: TGTGCCAGCAGCCAAGCCTCGGCGGGGAGGTCGGGGGCCAACGTCCTGACTTTC
CDR3: CASSQASAGRSGANVLTF

J: TRBJ1-2
D: NA
V: TRBV4-1
size: NA
DNA: TGCGCCAGCAGCCACCCTGCCCTGCTTTTGGGCTACACCTTC
CDR3: CASSHPALLLGYTF

J: TRBJ1-6
D: NA
V: TRBV11-2
size: few
DNA: TGTGCCAGCAGCCTACGGACGGACAATTCACCCCTCCACTTT
CDR3: CASSLRTDNSPLHF

J: TRBJ1-5
D: NA
V: TRBV18
size: NA
DNA: TGTGCCAGCTCAGCTCAGGGTCTAAATAGCAATCAGCCCCAGCATTTT
CDR3: CASSAQGLNSNQPQHF

J: TRBJ2-7
D: NA
V: TRBV27
size: NA
DNA: TGTGCCACCTTAGAATACGGGCAGCAGGGTCACGAGCAGTACTTC
CDR3: CATLEYGQQGHEQYF

J: TRBJ2-3
D: NA
V: TRBV4-3
size: NA
DNA: TGCGCCAGCAGCCAAGGACTATTGGAGGCGCAGTATTTT
CDR3: CASSQGLLEAQYF

J: TRBJ1-1
D: NA
V: TRBV11-2
size: NA
DNA: TGTGCCAGCAGTTCGACAGGGAACACTGAAGCTTTCTTT
CDR3: CASSSTGNTEAFF

J: TRBJ2-1
D: TRBD2
V: TRBV5-4
size: NA
DNA: TGTGCCAGCAGCGGTACTAGCGGCTATTACAATGAGCAGTTCTTC
CDR3: CASSGTSGYYNEQFF

J: TRBJ1-2
D: TRBD1
V: TRBV6-2/TRBV6-3
size: NA
DNA: TGTGCCAGCAGCCGACAGGGGAGTCATGGCTACACCTTC
CDR3: CASSRQGSHGYTF

J: TRBJ2-1
D: TRBD2
V: TRBV3-1/TRBV3-2
size: once
DNA: TGTGCCAGCAGTCTTCTAGCGGGGGTAGGTGAGCAGTTCTTC
CDR3: CASSLLAGVGEQFF

J: TRBJ2-5
D: NA
V: TRBV7-9
size: NA
DNA: TGTGCCAGCAGCTTAACGCTATTAGGCTTCAAAGAGACCCAGTACTTC
CDR3: CASSLTLLGFKETQYF

J: TRBJ1-1
D: NA
V: TRBV9
size: NA
DNA: TGTGCCAGCAGCGTAGACAGAGACCTCGGGAACACTGAAGCTTTCTTT
CDR3: CASSVDRDLGNTEAFF

J: TRBJ1-2
D: NA
V: TRBV19
size: NA
DNA: TGTGCCAGTAGTACGACTTCCAACTATGGCTACACCTTC
CDR3: CASSTTSNYGYTF

J: TRBJ1-2
D: NA
V: TRBV12-3/TRBV12-4
size: NA
DNA: TGTGCCAGCAGCTGGACAGCCTATGGCTACACCTTC
CDR3: CASSWTAYGYTF

J: TRBJ2-4
D: NA
V: TRBV11-2
size: NA
DNA: TGTGCCAGCAGCTTAGGACGCATCAAAGGGCAGAATTTTAAAAACATTCAGTACTTC
CDR3: CASSLGRIKGQNFKNIQYF

J: TRBJ2-1
D: TRBD1
V: TRBV7-2
size: once
DNA: TGTGCCAGCAGCTTAGAGATGGGACAGTGGGGCAATGAGCAGTTCTTC
CDR3: CASSLEMGQWGNEQFF

J: TRBJ2-7
D: NA
V: TRBV2
size: few
DNA: TGTGCCAGCAGTTTTCGACAGCTTTCCTACGAGCAGTACTTC
CDR3: CASSFRQLSYEQYF

J: TRBJ1-5
D: NA
V: TRBV2
size: NA
DNA: TGTGCCAGCAGTGAGTGGGACTTTAATCAGCCCCAGCATTTT
CDR3: CASSEWDFNQPQHF

J: TRBJ2-7
D: TRBD2
V: TRBV9
size: NA
DNA: TGTGCCAGCAGCGTAAGTAGCGGGTCCTACGAGCAGTACTTC
CDR3: CASSVSSGSYEQYF

J: TRBJ1-2
D: NA
V: TRBV7-9
size: once
DNA: TGTGCCAGTGGAGGGACTTTTCTACATGGCTACACCTTC
CDR3: CASGGTFLHGYTF

J: TRBJ2-6
D: NA
V: TRBV28
size: NA
DNA: TGTGCCAGCAGCCAACCGGGACGGAAGACCTCTGGGGCCAACGTCCTGACTTTC
CDR3: CASSQPGRKTSGANVLTF

J: TRBJ1-5
D: TRBD1
V: TRBV5-6
size: NA
DNA: TGTGCCAGCAGCTCCAGTGACAGGGGATATCAGCCCCAGCATTTT
CDR3: CASSSSDRGYQPQHF

J: TRBJ2-5
D: NA
V: TRBV6-5
size: NA
DNA: TGTGCCAGCAGTCTAGGGGAGGAGACCCAGTACTTC
CDR3: CASSLGEETQYF

J: TRBJ2-7
D: NA
V: TRBV20-1
size: NA
DNA: TGCAGCCTCAGTTTTTCCTACGAGCAGTACTTC
CDR3: CSLSFSYEQYF

J: TRBJ2-1
D: TRBD1
V: TRBV10-3
size: NA
DNA: TGTGCCACAACCGGGACAGGGTTGTATGATGAGCAGTTCTTC
CDR3: CATTGTGLYDEQFF

J: TRBJ1-1
D: NA
V: TRBV5-4
size: NA
DNA: TGTGCCAGCAGGCGTAGACAGGATCTGAACACTGAAGCTTTCTTT
CDR3: CASRRRQDLNTEAFF

J: TRBJ1-1
D: NA
V: TRBV2
size: NA
DNA: TGTGCCAGCAGTGATACTGGGGGCACTGAAGCTTTCTTT
CDR3: CASSDTGGTEAFF

J: TRBJ1-1
D: TRBD1
V: TRBV3-1/TRBV3-2
size: NA
DNA: TGTGCCAGCCTTCACAGGGGAGTCCAATTTGAAGCTTTCTTT
CDR3: CASLHRGVQFEAFF

J: TRBJ2-7
D: NA
V: TRBV7-9
size: NA
DNA: TGTGCCAGCACCCCCCCCAGGGGCTTAAGGAACGAGCAGTACTTC
CDR3: CASTPPRGLRNEQYF

J: TRBJ2-5
D: TRBD1
V: TRBV5-1
size: NA
DNA: TGCGCCAGCAGCTTTGGACAGGGGGCCTTTGAGACCCAGTACTTC
CDR3: CASSFGQGAFETQYF